The present T cell receptor (beta chain) was sequenced within a study of blood T cell repertoires in COVID-19 (dated by TCRdb to 2020 to 2022). Broadly, across the study: Samples covering the acute and convalescent phases of COVID-19 were provided by collaborators in the United States, Italy and Spain. The repertoires were released in a freely available public database intended as a resource for research on the immune response to SARS-CoV-2. Sample metadata almost always included a de-identified subject ID, COVID-19 status, age in years and sex. The samples were drawn from two sources: the first 160 participants of the ongoing ImmuneRACE study, and 1,000 to 1,500 subjects contributed by 6 global collaborators. The prospective study material was composed of cDNA or gDNA derived from T cells, B-cell-depleted T cells, or PBMCs. Deeply sampled blood TCRbeta repertoires from subjects exposed to, actively infected with, or recovered from COVID-19 were included in the dataset. Where available, HLA class I and class II types were taken from metadata supplied by the sample provider and were not determined by assay-based typing.

On this clone: No antigen is known for it. Base-call qualities are not available, and no considerably larger clone is one nucleotide away.

One collaborating source in Seattle enrolled patients during active infection and followed them longitudinally through the course of disease. Each collaborating institution followed its own protocols to collect whole blood in K2EDTA tubes. For TCRbeta analysis, collaborators shipped samples as frozen whole blood, isolated PBMCs, or DNA extracted from either of those sample types. Its CDR3 holds 13 amino acids, cysteine through phenylalanine. The read is trimmed to its CDR3 DNA, 39 bases read in frame from base 1. At the junction V is shortened by 6 bases and J by 4 bases; bases outside the gene matches: 5. Results and caveats for the whole study, not just this receptor: How much clinical and demographic metadata was included differed by source and by participant, and the metadata was provided uncurated.

The immunoSEQ Assay, a bias-controlled multiplex PCR, was used to amplify TCRbeta CDR3 regions from genomic DNA. As for how the authors treated the data: The number of nucleated cells in each sample was estimated from the amplification of reference gene primers within the assay. To quantify the absolute abundance of each unique TCRbeta CDR3 rearrangement, sequence reads were collapsed and filtered. Productive Simpson clonality was computed per sample as the square root of Simpson's diversity index over productive rearrangements. TCRdb carries this immuneACCESS record with in-frame sequences only. Its versions omit some clonotypes, under half of them owing to an unresolved V gene in the studies checked, with the rest unexplained. Clone size and the V and J calls come from that table; the DNA yielded D and trimming. This sample lists under 200,000 clones; around 85% were detected once. The ten most abundant clones make up 0.9% to 0.95% of the sample.

Specimen: peripheral blood. The chain is encoded by TRBV12-3 or TRBV12-4 joined to TRBJ1-2, and TRBD1 aligns with 7 junction nucleotides. This sequence originates from a man aged 60 to 69 with COVID-19, enrolled during active disease. The CDR3 region has the sequence CASRRDSPYGYTF. At the DNA level, the sequence is TGTGCCAGCAGACGGGACAGCCCCTATGGCTACACCTTC.